This TCR beta chain is from a study of shared clonotypes between healthy human individuals. General study findings and limits: Sequencing depth was predicted to influence how clonotypes are shared among donors.

Libraries were prepared by immunoSEQ multiplex PCR; TCRdb keeps only in-frame clonotypes and omits some of them. This repertoire shows approximately 650,000 clones, just under 97% found once; its top ten account for over 0.09%. Naive CD8 cells, CD45RO-negative and positively selected for CCR7, excluded terminally differentiated effector memory CD45RA+ cells. All of the donors resided in Nashville, Tennessee, and each was a Caucasian adult. Concerning this clone itself: Its target is not known.

The CDR3 spans 17 residues. Trimming cost V 1 base and J 7 bases, with 17 bases left between them. In germline, CDR1 is MGHRA, CDR2 YSYEKL. Sequencing was carried out using naive CD8+ T cells sorted from blood. This TCR was sampled from a woman aged 30 to 39 in good health. This rearrangement joins TRBV4-1 to TRBJ1-6; D may be TRBD1 (6 bases). This chain's CDR3 is CASSQGVKTGYNSPLHF. The CDR3 nucleotides are TGCGCCAGCAGCCAAGGAGTCAAGACAGGCTACAATTCACCCCTCCACTTT.